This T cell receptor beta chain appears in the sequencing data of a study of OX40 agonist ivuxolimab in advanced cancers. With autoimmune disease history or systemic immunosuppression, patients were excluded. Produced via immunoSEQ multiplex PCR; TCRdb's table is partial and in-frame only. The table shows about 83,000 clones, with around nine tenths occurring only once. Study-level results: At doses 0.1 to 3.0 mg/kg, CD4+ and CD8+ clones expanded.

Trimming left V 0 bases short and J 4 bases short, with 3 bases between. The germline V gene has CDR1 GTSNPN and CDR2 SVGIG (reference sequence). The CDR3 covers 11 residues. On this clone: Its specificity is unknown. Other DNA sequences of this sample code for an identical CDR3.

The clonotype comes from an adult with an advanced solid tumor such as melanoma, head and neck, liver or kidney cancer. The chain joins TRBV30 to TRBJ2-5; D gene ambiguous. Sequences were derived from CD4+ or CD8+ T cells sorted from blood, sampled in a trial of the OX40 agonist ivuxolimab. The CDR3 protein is CAWSVGETQYF. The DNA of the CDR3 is TGTGCCTGGAGTGTGGGAGAGACCCAGTACTTC.